Below, 24 T cell receptor beta chains from the same sample are listed, as sequenced in a study of T cells in Graves' hyperthyroidism and ophthalmopathy. What was amplified from RNA transcripts were TCR beta CDR3 regions. The HTBI set primed first-round TCR CDR3 RT-PCR. MiXCR, run by TCRdb on the multiplex PCR reads, gives a single entry per CDR3 protein. In the table there are under 600,000 distinct CDR3 sequences, more than 15% of which are singletons. The sample comprised blood. These TCRs come from a woman aged 40 to 49 with Graves' ophthalmopathy.

This clonotype has only a few counts. This chain uses TRBV6-1 with TRBJ1-5; no definite D call. Germline CDR1 reads MNHNS; CDR2 reads SASEGT. The length of the CDR3 is 16 residues. V was shortened by 3 bases and J by 1 base, with 13 bases between the two germline ends. The CDR3 reads CASSDPFRGSNQPQHF. Here the CDR3 DNA reads TGTGCCAGCAGTGACCCTTTTCGAGGAAGCAATCAGCCCCAGCATTTT.

This clonotype was observed many times. V usage is TRBV2 and J usage is TRBJ2-2, with D tentatively TRBD1 (6 bases). CDR1 is SNHLY and CDR2 is FYNNEI in the germline V gene. CDR3 length: 16 residues. The V end lost 3 bases, the J end lost 0 bases, and 11 bases lay between the germline ends. In DNA form, the CDR3 reads TGTGCCAGCAGTGATCAGGGGTCCACGAACACCGGGGAGCTGTTTTTT. Protein product: CASSDQGSTNTGELFF.

This clonotype has a single count. This rearrangement joins TRBV5-6 to TRBJ1-5; 7 bases map to TRBD1. The CDR3 is 15 amino acids. Germline CDR1 SGHDT, CDR2 YYEEEE. V lost 1 base, J lost 4 bases, and 5 bases stayed unmatched. The CDR3 is CASSLNRGRNQPQHF. The CDR3 coding sequence is TGTGCCAGCAGCTTGAACAGGGGACGGAATCAGCCCCAGCATTTT.

This clonotype has more than one count but fewer than ten. The chain recombines TRBV20-1 with TRBJ1-6; D not certain. The CDR3 totals 14 residues. Germline-derived CDR1 and CDR2 are DFQATT and SNEGSKA (reference sequence). Trimming shortened V by 2 bases and J by 10 bases, and 15 bases separated the two germline ends. CDR3 amino acids: CSARSDAPGSPLHF. Written as DNA, the CDR3 is TGCAGTGCTAGATCGGACGCCCCTGGATCACCCCTCCACTTT.

There are many counts of this clonotype. The chain couples TRBV5-1 to TRBJ2-3; D perhaps matches TRBD2 (6 bases). The germline gives CDR1 SGHRS, CDR2 YFSETQ. This CDR3 contains 16 residues. Trimming cost V 3 bases and J 3 bases, with 17 bases left between them. The CDR3 loop reads CASSSQAGTRTDTQYF. The CDR3 DNA reads as TGCGCCAGCAGCTCCCAGGCGGGGACCCGAACAGATACGCAGTATTTT. Full variable domain (missing parts from reference TRBV5-1 and TRBJ2-3): KAGVTQTPRYLIKTRGQQVTLSCSPISGHRSVSWYQQTPGQGLQFLFEYFSETQRNKGNFPGRFSGRQFSNSRSEMNVSTLELGDSALYLCASSSQAGTRTDTQYFGPGTRLTVL.

V gene TRBV7-9 combines with J gene TRBJ2-3; 9 bases are shared with TRBD1. Looked up from germline, CDR1 is SEHNR and CDR2 is FQNEAQ (reference sequence). Germline trimming cut 5 bases from V and 2 bases from J; bases unmatched to any gene: 20. This CDR3 spans 20 amino acids. Here the CDR3 reads CASSPFIGTGSLGSTDTQYF. Here the CDR3 DNA reads TGTGCCAGCAGCCCCTTTATTGGGACAGGGAGTTTGGGTTCCACAGATACGCAGTATTTT. The variable domain in full, completed from reference TRBV7-9 and TRBJ2-3, reads DTGVSQNPRHKITKRGQNVTFRCDPISEHNRLYWYRQTLGQGPEFLTYFQNEAQLEKSRLLSDRFSAERPKGSFSTLEIQRTEQGDSAMYLCASSPFIGTGSLGSTDTQYFGPGTRLTVL.

Only a few counts were recorded for this clonotype. V usage is TRBV15 and J usage is TRBJ1-6, with a tentative D call TRBD1 (6 bases). With 0 bases removed from V and 15 bases from J, the gap between germline ends came to 9 bases. The CDR3 has 12 residues. CDR1 is LNHNV and CDR2 is YYDKDF in the germline V gene (reference sequence). The CDR3 loop is CATSRDSGDLHF. The CDR3 coding sequence is TGTGCCACCAGCAGAGATTCAGGGGACCTCCACTTT.

This clonotype was counted a few times. One end of the junction varies from germline; a read error may be responsible. The chain carries TRBV7-7 and TRBJ2-1; no clear D gene. The CDR3 is made up of 13 amino acids. The germline gives CDR1 SSHAT, CDR2 FNYEAQ (reference sequence). In DNA, the CDR3 is TGTGCTAGCAGCTTAAATCCTAACAATGAGCAGTTCTTC. Residues: CASSLNPNNEQFF.

J is TRBJ2-7 and V is TRBV12-3 or TRBV12-4; no clear D gene. The V and J ends lost 5 bases and 3 bases respectively, with 14 bases between them. CDR3 length: 14 residues. As DNA, the CDR3 is TGTGCCAGCAGTCCAGAGCCCAGGCTCTACGAGCAGTACTTC. The encoded protein is CASSPEPRLYEQYF.

A few counts support this clonotype. The rearrangement links TRBV10-3 to TRBJ1-1; the D is unclear. The CDR3 length is 12 residues. The germline V gene has CDR1 ENHRY and CDR2 SYGVKD. Trimming pared 3 bases from V and 6 bases from J, leaving 8 bases between. The CDR3 bases are TGTGCCATCAGTGAAGATTCAGCTGAAGCTTTCTTT. Translation gives CAISEDSAEAFF.

This clonotype was observed many times. V usage is TRBV30 and J usage is TRBJ2-1, with D possibly matching TRBD2 (6 bases). Germline V gives CDR1 GTSNPN, CDR2 SVGIG (reference sequence). The germline V and J ends were trimmed by 0 bases and 10 bases, with 7 bases remaining between them. This CDR3 spans 11 amino acids. DNA for the CDR3: TGTGCCTGGAGTGTGGAGGGGGAGCAGTTCTTC. Protein product: CAWSVEGEQFF.

This clonotype has at least ten counts. The rearrangement links TRBV28 to TRBJ2-7, with D unresolved. CDR3 size: 15 residues. Germline V gene sequence: CDR1 MDHEN, CDR2 SYDVKM. Trimming removed 6 bases at V and 6 bases at J, with 21 bases between. The CDR3 DNA follows: TGTGCCAGCAGATCATCAAACGGATTCCTCGTCGAGCAGTACTTC. Residues: CASRSSNGFLVEQYF. Full variable domain (missing parts from reference TRBV28 and TRBJ2-7): DVKVTQSSRYLVKRTGEKVFLECVQDMDHENMFWYRQDPGLGLRLIYFSYDVKMKEKGDIPEGYSVSREKKERFSLILESASTNQTSMYLCASRSSNGFLVEQYFGPGTRLTVT.

V usage is TRBV6-1 and J usage is TRBJ1-4; D unresolved. The CDR3 is 14 amino acids. The V and J ends lost 6 bases and 7 bases respectively, with 15 bases between them. CDR1 is MNHNS and CDR2 is SASEGT in the germline V gene. For the CDR3, the DNA is TGTGCCAGCAGGAAGGAAAGGTCGCGTGAAAAACTGTTTTTT. It yields the protein CASRKERSREKLFF.

Note on this clonotype: This could be a read error, since a much larger clone is one nucleotide away. V gene TRBV27 combines with J gene TRBJ2-5, with TRBD2 identical over 7 bases. CDR1 is MNHEY, CDR2 SMNVEV, per germline (reference sequence). There are 15 residues in the CDR3. The CDR3 here is CASSVRLAEQEIQYF. CDR3 coding DNA: TGTGCCAGCAGTGTGAGACTAGCCGAGCAAGAGATCCAGTACTTC.

This clonotype showed up many times. The chain combines TRBV28 with TRBJ1-5; TRBD1 matches at 7 bases. CDR1 MDHEN and CDR2 SYDVKM come from the germline V gene. The CDR3 loop spans 15 amino acids. V lost 6 bases to trimming and J lost 0 bases; unmatched junction nucleotides: 5. The CDR3 is CASRPGTASNQPQHF. Here the CDR3 DNA reads TGTGCCAGCAGGCCCGGGACAGCTAGCAATCAGCCCCAGCATTTT.

This clonotype was seen many times. The chain employs TRBV30 and TRBJ1-3; D may be TRBD1 (6 bases). V was pared by 0 bases and J by 1 base, with 10 bases between. The CDR3 extends over 15 amino acids. Germline V gene sequence: CDR1 GTSNPN, CDR2 SVGIG (reference sequence). The CDR3 loop reads CAWSVNRVSGNTIYF. As DNA, the CDR3 is TGTGCCTGGAGTGTAAACAGGGTATCTGGAAACACCATATATTTT.

This clonotype was picked up many times. The V gene is TRBV2, the J gene TRBJ1-2; D uncertain. Germline CDR1 and CDR2: SNHLY and FYNNEI. This CDR3 spans 13 amino acids. Trimming cost V 3 bases and J 3 bases, with 8 bases left between them. The CDR3 loop reads CASSDEGYYGYTF. The CDR3 nucleotides read TGTGCCAGCAGTGATGAGGGATACTATGGCTACACCTTC.

This clonotype turned up a few times. The chain couples TRBV19 to TRBJ2-3; TRBD2 matches at 9 bases. The trim removed 3 bases at V and 3 bases at J, leaving 13 bases unmatched. The germline gives CDR1 LNHDA, CDR2 SQIVND (reference sequence). The CDR3 contains 18 residues. The DNA for the CDR3 is TGTGCCAGTAGTATCGCCGGGATCCGAAGCGGGAGGACAGATACGCAGTATTTT. Its translation is CASSIAGIRSGRTDTQYF.

CDR3 coding DNA: TGTGCCAGCAGTGTGGGGAGGTTTGAGACCCAGTACTTC. Protein sequence: CASSVGRFETQYF. The rearrangement links TRBV3-1 to TRBJ2-5; weak D call: TRBD2 (6 bases). Per germline, CDR1 LGHDT and CDR2 YNNKEL (reference sequence). The CDR3 totals 13 residues. Trimming took 6 bases from V and 5 from J, leaving 13 bases between them.

This clonotype was found many times. CDR3 coding DNA: TGTGCCAGCAGTACGGGACAGATCTCTGGAAACACCATATATTTT. It codes for CASSTGQISGNTIYF. V gene TRBV28 combines with J gene TRBJ1-3, with 7 bases lining up with TRBD1. The CDR3 covers 15 residues. Per germline, CDR1 MDHEN and CDR2 SYDVKM. With V trimmed by 5 bases and J by 0 bases, 4 bases remained unmatched. Filled out from reference TRBV28 and TRBJ1-3, the complete variable domain reads DVKVTQSSRYLVKRTGEKVFLECVQDMDHENMFWYRQDPGLGLRLIYFSYDVKMKEKGDIPEGYSVSREKKERFSLILESASTNQTSMYLCASSTGQISGNTIYFGEGSWLTVV.

The V gene is TRBV10-2, the J gene TRBJ1-3; perhaps TRBD1 as D (6 bases). Looked up from germline, CDR1 is WSHSY and CDR2 is SAAADI. The CDR3 is made up of 14 amino acids. V dropped 6 bases and J dropped 0 bases, with 9 bases sitting between them. In DNA form, the CDR3 reads TGCGCCAGCAGACAGGGATACTCTGGAAACACCATATATTTT. It yields the protein CASRQGYSGNTIYF.

This clonotype was found a few times. With a much larger clone just one base away, this may be a read error. This chain joins TRBV5-1 and TRBJ2-2, with D perhaps matching TRBD1 (6 bases). The CDR3 has 14 residues. V was clipped by 10 bases and J by 0 bases, with 13 bases between them. Germline values: CDR1 SGHRS, CDR2 YFSETQ. CDR3 loop: CAGRRQANTGELFF. The CDR3 DNA follows: TGCGCCGGCCGAAGACAGGCGAACACCGGGGAGCTGTTTTTT.

This clonotype was detected only a few times. The genes are TRBV19 and TRBJ2-7; 10 nucleotides agree with TRBD1. V gave up 4 bases and J gave up 6 bases; unmatched junction bases: 3. CDR1 LNHDA and CDR2 SQIVND come from the germline V gene (reference sequence). The CDR3 spans 13 residues. CDR3 loop: CASSTDRGTEQYF. The CDR3 DNA sequence: TGTGCCAGTAGTACGGACAGGGGGACCGAGCAGTACTTC.

This clonotype has ten or more counts. This chain joins TRBV12-3 or TRBV12-4 and TRBJ2-2; D is undetermined. V was trimmed by 3 bases and J by 5 bases, leaving 4 bases between them. The CDR3 has 12 amino acids. CDR3 protein: CASSFQTGELFF. The CDR3 bases are TGTGCCAGCAGTTTCCAAACCGGGGAGCTGTTTTTT.